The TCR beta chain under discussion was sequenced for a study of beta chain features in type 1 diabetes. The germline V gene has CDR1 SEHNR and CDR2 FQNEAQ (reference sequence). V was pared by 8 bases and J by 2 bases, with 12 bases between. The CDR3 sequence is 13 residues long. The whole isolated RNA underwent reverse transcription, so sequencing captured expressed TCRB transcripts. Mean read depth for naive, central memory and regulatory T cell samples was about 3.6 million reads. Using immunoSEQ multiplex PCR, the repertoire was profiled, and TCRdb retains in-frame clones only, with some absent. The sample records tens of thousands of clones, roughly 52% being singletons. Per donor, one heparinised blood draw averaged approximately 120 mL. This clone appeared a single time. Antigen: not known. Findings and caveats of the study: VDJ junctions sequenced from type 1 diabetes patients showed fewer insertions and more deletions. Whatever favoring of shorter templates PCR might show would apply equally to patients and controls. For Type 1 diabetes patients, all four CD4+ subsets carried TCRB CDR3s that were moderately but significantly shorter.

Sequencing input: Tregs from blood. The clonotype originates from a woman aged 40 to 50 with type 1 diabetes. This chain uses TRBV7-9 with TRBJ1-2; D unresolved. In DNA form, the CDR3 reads TGTGCCAGCGATCAGCGGGAGAACTATGGCTACACCTTC. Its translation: CASDQRENYGYTF. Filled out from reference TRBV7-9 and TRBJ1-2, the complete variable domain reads DTGVSQNPRHKITKRGQNVTFRCDPISEHNRLYWYRQTLGQGPEFLTYFQNEAQLEKSRLLSDRFSAERPKGSFSTLEIQRTEQGDSAMYLCASDQRENYGYTFGSGTRLTVV.